The clone carrying this T cell receptor beta chain was seen once. What it binds is unknown. Germline-derived CDR1 and CDR2 are MDHEN and SYDVKM. Trimming pared 2 bases from V and 0 bases from J, leaving 12 bases between. This CDR3 contains 16 residues. These data originate in a study of human thymus T cells. Study findings and constraints: Thymic as well as blood repertoires seemed to favor certain V and J genes unevenly.

During surgery, about 0.45-1 mL peripheral blood was drawn from four of eight donors. Blood DNA came from all available leukocytes, not a fixed cell number. The method was immunoSEQ multiplex PCR; TCRdb's version includes in-frame clones alone and lacks a portion of them. Among roughly 54,000 clones listed, 90% to 95% were seen once. The clonotype comes from a boy under three years old with a congenital heart defect but otherwise immunologically healthy. The chain combines TRBV28 with TRBJ2-3; TRBD1 might be the D (5 bases). The sequenced sample was blood. This CDR3 reads CASSLAGFPSTDTQYF. CDR3 DNA sequence: TGTGCCAGCAGTTTAGCAGGGTTCCCTAGCACAGATACGCAGTATTTT. Supplemented by reference TRBV28 and TRBJ2-3, the full variable domain reads DVKVTQSSRYLVKRTGEKVFLECVQDMDHENMFWYRQDPGLGLRLIYFSYDVKMKEKGDIPEGYSVSREKKERFSLILESASTNQTSMYLCASSLAGFPSTDTQYFGPGTRLTVL.